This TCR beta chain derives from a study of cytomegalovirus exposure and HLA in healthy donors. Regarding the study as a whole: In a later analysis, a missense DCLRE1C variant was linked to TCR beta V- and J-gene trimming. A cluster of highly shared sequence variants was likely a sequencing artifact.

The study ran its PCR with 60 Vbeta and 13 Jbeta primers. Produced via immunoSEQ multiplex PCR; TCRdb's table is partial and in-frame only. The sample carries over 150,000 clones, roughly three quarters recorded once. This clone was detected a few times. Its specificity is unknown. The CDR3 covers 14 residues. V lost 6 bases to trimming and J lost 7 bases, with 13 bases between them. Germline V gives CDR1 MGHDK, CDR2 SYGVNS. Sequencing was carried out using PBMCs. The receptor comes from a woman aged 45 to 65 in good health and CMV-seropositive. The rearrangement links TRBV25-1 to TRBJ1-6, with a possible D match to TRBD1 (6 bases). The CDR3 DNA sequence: TGTGCCAGCAGACCGAACCAGGGGAATTCACCCCTCCACTTT. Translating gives CASRPNQGNSPLHF.